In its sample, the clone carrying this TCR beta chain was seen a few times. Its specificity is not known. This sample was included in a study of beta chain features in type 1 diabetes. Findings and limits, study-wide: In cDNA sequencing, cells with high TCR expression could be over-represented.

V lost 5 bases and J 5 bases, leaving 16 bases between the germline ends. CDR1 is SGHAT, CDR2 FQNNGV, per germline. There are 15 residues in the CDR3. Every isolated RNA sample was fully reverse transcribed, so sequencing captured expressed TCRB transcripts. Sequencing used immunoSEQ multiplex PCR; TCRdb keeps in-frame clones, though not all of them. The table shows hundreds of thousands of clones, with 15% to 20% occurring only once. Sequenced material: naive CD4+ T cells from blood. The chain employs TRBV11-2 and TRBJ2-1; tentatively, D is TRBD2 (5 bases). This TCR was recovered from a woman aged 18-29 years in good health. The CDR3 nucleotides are TGTGCCAGCAGCCAGGAGCCGGGAACCCACAATGAGCAGTTCTTC. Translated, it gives CASSQEPGTHNEQFF.